One and the same sample provided the 5 T cell receptor beta chains below, sequenced in a study of T cell changes during pregnancy in multiple sclerosis. The assay was immunoSEQ multiplex PCR, and TCRdb's table has in-frame clones only and misses some. The sample lists 70,000 to 75,000 clones, around nine tenths seen once, with 3.3% in the top ten. The sequenced sample was peripheral blood, obtained before pregnancy. These receptors all come from a female donor with multiple sclerosis, enrolled in a pregnancy study.

The chain is built from TRBV5-1 and TRBJ1-1; D is possibly TRBD1 (5 bases). Germline assignment: CDR1 SGHRS and CDR2 YFSETQ. V was trimmed by 7 bases and J by 4 bases, leaving 8 bases between them. This CDR3 comprises 11 residues. The CDR3 region is CASSRGTEAFF. The DNA for the CDR3 is TGCGCCAGCTCTAGGGGCACTGAAGCTTTCTTT.

Only a few counts were recorded for this clone. The rearrangement uses TRBV7-7 and TRBJ2-5; tentatively, D is TRBD2 (7 bases). The ends were cut back, 3 bases at V and 5 bases at J, with 13 bases in the middle. Germline CDR1 reads SSHAT; CDR2 reads FNYEAQ (reference sequence). This CDR3 has 14 residues. The CDR3 protein is CASSLAGRGETQYF. For the CDR3, the DNA is TGTGCCAGCAGCTTGGCAGGGAGGGGGGAGACCCAGTACTTC. Complete variable domain (other parts from reference TRBV7-7 and TRBJ2-5): GAGVSQSPRYKVTKRGQDVTLRCDPISSHATLYWYQQALGQGPEFLTYFNYEAQPDKSGLPSDRFSAERPEGSISTLTIQRTEQRDSAMYRCASSLAGRGETQYFGPGTRLLVL.

This clone showed up just a few times. The chain recombines TRBV11-1 with TRBJ1-2; 10 positions match TRBD1. The V gene's germline CDR1 is SGHAT and CDR2 FQDESV (reference sequence). V dropped 3 bases and J dropped 7; count of bases not matched to a gene: 5. This CDR3 is built from 14 residues. In nucleotides, the CDR3 is TGTGCCAGCAGCTTGAGACAGGGGGCGTCTGGCTACACCTTC. Protein: CASSLRQGASGYTF.

This clone was seen more than once but under ten times. The J gene is TRBJ2-5, the V gene TRBV25-1; the match to TRBD2 covers 7 bases. CDR3 length: 14 amino acids. CDR1 is MGHDK and CDR2 is SYGVNS in the germline V gene. With 5 bases clipped from V and 2 bases from J, the junction kept 5 bases outside the gene matches. For the CDR3, the DNA is TGTGCCAGCAGTAGGACTAGTTGGCAAGAGACCCAGTACTTC. Its protein product is CASSRTSWQETQYF.

The V call is TRBV7-8, the J call TRBJ1-6, with TRBD1 as a possible D gene (5 bases). Germline V gene data show CDR1 as SGHVS and CDR2 as FQNEAQ. This CDR3 has 15 residues. Trimming removed 1 base from V and 9 bases from J, with 13 bases in between. CDR3 amino acids: CASSLGTPGRSPLHF. The CDR3 DNA follows: TGTGCCAGCAGCTTAGGGACACCCGGTCGTTCACCCCTCCACTTT.